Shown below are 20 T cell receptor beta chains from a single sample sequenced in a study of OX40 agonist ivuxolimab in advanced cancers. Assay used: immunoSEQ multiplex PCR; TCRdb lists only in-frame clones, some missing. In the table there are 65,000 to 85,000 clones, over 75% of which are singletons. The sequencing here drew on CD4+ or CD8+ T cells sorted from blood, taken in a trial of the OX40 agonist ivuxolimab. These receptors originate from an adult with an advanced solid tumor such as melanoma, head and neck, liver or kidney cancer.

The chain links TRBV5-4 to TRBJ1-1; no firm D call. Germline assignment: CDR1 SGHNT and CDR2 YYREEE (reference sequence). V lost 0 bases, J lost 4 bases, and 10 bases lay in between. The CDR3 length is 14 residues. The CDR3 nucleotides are TGTGCCAGCAGCTTGGGAGGGCGACGCACTGAAGCTTTCTTT. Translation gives CASSLGGRRTEAFF.

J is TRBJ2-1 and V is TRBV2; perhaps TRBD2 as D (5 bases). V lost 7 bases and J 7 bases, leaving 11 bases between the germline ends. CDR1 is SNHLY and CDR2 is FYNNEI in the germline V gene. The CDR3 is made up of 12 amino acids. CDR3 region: CASTGSGNEQFF. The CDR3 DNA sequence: TGTGCCAGCACTGGATCGGGGAATGAGCAGTTCTTC.

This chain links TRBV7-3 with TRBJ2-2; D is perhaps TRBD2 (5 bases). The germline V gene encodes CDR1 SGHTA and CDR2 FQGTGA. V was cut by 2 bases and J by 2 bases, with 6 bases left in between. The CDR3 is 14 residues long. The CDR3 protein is CASSLGLNTGELFF. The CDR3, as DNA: TGTGCCAGCAGCTTAGGACTTAACACCGGGGAGCTGTTTTTT.

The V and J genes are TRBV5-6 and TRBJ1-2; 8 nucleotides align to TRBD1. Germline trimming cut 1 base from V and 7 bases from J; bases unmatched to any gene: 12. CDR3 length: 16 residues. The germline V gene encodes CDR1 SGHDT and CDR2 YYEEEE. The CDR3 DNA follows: TGTGCCAGCAGCTTGCTTGGACAGGGATCCTATGGTGGCTACACCTTC. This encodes CASSLLGQGSYGGYTF.

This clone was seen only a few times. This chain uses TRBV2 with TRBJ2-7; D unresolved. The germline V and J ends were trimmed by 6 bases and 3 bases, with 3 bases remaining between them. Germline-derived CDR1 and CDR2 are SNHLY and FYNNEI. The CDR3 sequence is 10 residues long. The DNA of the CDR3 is TGTGCCAGCAGGGTCTACGAGCAGTACTTC. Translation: CASRVYEQYF.

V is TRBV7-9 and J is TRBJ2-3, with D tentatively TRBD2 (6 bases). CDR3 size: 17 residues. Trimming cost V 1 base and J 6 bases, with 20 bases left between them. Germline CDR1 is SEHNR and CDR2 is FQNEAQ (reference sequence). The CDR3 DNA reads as TGTGCCAGCAGCTTAGAGGTCGTTACGGGAGTTCCCGATACGCAGTATTTT. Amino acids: CASSLEVVTGVPDTQYF.

This CDR3 is CSVARQGGETQYF. CDR3 nucleotide sequence: TGCAGCGTTGCCCGACAGGGGGGAGAGACCCAGTACTTC. The V call is TRBV29-1, the J call TRBJ2-5; 9 positions match TRBD1. Trimming cost V 4 bases and J 4 bases; bases outside gene matches: 4. This CDR3 comprises 13 residues. The V gene's germline CDR1 is SQVTM and CDR2 ANQGSEA.

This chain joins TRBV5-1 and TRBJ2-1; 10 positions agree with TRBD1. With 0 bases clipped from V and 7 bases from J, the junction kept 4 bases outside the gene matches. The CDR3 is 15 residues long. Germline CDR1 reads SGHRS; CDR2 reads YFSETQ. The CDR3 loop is CASSLDGQGGNEQFF. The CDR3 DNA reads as TGCGCCAGCAGCTTGGACGGACAGGGGGGTAATGAGCAGTTCTTC.

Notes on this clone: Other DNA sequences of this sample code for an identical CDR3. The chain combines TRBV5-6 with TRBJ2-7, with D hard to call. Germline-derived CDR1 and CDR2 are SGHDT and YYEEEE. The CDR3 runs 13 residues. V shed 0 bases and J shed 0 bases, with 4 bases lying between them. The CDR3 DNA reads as TGTGCCAGCAGCTTGGGAGTCTCCTACGAGCAGTACTTC. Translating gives CASSLGVSYEQYF. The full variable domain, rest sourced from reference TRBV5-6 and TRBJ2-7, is DAGVTQSPTHLIKTRGQQVTLRCSPKSGHDTVSWYQQALGQGPQFIFQYYEEEERQRGNFPDRFSGHQFPNYSSELNVNALLLGDSALYLCASSLGVSYEQYFGPGTRLTVT.

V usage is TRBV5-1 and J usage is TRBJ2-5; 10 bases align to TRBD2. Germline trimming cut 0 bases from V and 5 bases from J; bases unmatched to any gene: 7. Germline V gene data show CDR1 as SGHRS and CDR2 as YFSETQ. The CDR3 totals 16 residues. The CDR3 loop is CASSLEPSGGGETQYF. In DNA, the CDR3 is TGCGCCAGCAGCTTGGAGCCTAGCGGGGGAGGGGAGACCCAGTACTTC.

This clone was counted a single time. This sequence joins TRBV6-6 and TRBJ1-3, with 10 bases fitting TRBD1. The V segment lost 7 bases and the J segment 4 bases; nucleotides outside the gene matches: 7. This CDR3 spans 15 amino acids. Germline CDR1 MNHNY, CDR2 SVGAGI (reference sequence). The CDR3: CASNRQGAGGNTIYF. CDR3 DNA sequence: TGTGCCAGCAACCGACAGGGGGCTGGAGGAAACACCATATATTTT.

CDR3 amino acids: CSVGALQVDYGYTF. For the CDR3, the DNA is TGCAGCGTGGGGGCCTTACAGGTGGACTATGGCTACACCTTC. The gene calls are TRBV29-1 and TRBJ1-2; maybe TRBD1 (6 bases). Trimming took 6 bases from V and 3 from J, leaving 17 bases between them. The CDR3 is made up of 14 amino acids. Germline lookup yields CDR1 SQVTM and CDR2 ANQGSEA.

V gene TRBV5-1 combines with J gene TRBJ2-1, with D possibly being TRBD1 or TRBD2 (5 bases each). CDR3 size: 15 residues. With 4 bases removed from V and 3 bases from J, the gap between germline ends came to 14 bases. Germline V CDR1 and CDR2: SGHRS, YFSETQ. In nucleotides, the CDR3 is TGCGCCAGCAGCCCCCGGTCGGGGCTCTACAATGAGCAGTTCTTC. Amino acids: CASSPRSGLYNEQFF. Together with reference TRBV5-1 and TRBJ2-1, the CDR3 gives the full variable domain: KAGVTQTPRYLIKTRGQQVTLSCSPISGHRSVSWYQQTPGQGLQFLFEYFSETQRNKGNFPGRFSGRQFSNSRSEMNVSTLELGDSALYLCASSPRSGLYNEQFFGPGTRLTVL.

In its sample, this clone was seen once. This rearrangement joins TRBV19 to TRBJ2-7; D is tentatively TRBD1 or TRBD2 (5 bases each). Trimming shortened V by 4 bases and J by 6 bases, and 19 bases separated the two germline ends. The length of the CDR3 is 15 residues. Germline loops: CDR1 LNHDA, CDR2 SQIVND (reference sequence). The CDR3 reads CASSTLGDGPPEQYF. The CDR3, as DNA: TGTGCCAGTAGTACCCTTGGGGACGGTCCCCCCGAGCAGTACTTC.

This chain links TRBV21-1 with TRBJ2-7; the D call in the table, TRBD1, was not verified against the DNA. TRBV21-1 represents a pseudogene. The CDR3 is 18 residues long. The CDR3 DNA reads TGTGCCAGCAGCAAAGATAATCAGACAGGCATCCAGGTCTACGAGCAGTACTTC. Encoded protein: CASSKDNQTGIQVYEQYF.

In DNA, the CDR3 is TGTGCCAGCAGTGACCGCGATAGCAATCAGCCCCAGCATTTT. Its translation is CASSDRDSNQPQHF. The chain uses TRBV2 and TRBJ1-5; D unresolved. The CDR3 covers 14 residues. The germline V gene encodes CDR1 SNHLY and CDR2 FYNNEI. The germline V and J ends were trimmed by 3 bases and 0 bases, with 6 bases remaining between them.

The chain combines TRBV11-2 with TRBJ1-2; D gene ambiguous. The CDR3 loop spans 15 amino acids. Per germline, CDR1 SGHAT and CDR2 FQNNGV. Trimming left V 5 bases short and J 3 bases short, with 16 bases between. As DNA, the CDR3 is TGTGCCAGCAGCACACCTGGAGGCGGGTACTATGGCTACACCTTC. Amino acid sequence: CASSTPGGGYYGYTF.

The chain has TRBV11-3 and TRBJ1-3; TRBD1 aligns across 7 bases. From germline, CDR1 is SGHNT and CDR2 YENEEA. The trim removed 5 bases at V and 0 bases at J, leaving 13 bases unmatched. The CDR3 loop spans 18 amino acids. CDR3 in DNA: TGTGCCAGCAGCGCAAGGGGCAGGGGGGTACTCTCTGGAAACACCATATATTTT. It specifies CASSARGRGVLSGNTIYF.

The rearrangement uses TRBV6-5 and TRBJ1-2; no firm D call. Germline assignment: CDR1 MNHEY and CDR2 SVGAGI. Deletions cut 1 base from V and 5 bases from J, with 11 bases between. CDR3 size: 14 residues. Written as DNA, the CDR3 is TGTGCCAGCAGTTACTTGGCAGGCGGATATGGCTACACCTTC. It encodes CASSYLAGGYGYTF.

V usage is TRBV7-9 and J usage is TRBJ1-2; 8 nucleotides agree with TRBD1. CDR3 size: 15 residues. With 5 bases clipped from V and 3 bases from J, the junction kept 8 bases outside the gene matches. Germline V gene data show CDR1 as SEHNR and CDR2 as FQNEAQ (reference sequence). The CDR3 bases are TGTGCCAGCAGCCTCGACAGGGGCCTCCACTATGGCTACACCTTC. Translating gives CASSLDRGLHYGYTF.